Each of the 30 T cell receptor beta chains below was sequenced from the same sample in a study of blood T cell repertoires in COVID-19. Here immunoSEQ multiplex PCR was the method, and the copy in TCRdb shows in-frame clones only, minus some. The table shows 99,000 or so clones, with more than 80% occurring only once. Sequencing was carried out using peripheral blood. These receptor sequences come from a woman between 65 and 79 years old with acute or convalescent COVID-19.

This clone has more than one count but fewer than ten. This chain joins TRBV7-2 and TRBJ1-2; 8 bases are shared with TRBD1. Trimming cost V 0 bases and J 6 bases; bases outside gene matches: 3. The CDR3 is 14 amino acids. The germline V gene has CDR1 SGHTA and CDR2 FQGNSA. The DNA of the CDR3 is TGTGCCAGCAGCTTAGCATTACAGGGGGATGGCTACACCTTC. It is translated as CASSLALQGDGYTF.

This clone is a singleton in its sample. V is TRBV7-8 and J is TRBJ2-1; possible D gene TRBD1, 6 bases. This CDR3 has 11 amino acids. Trimming removed 5 bases from V and 10 bases from J, with 9 bases in between. Germline V gene sequence: CDR1 SGHVS, CDR2 FQNEAQ. In DNA form, the CDR3 reads TGTGCCAGCAGCCGAGGGACAGAGCAGTTCTTC. Residues: CASSRGTEQFF. The full variable domain, rest sourced from reference TRBV7-8 and TRBJ2-1, is GAGVSQSPRYKVAKRGQDVALRCDPISGHVSLFWYQQALGQGPEFLTYFQNEAQLDKSGLPSDRFFAERPEGSVSTLKIQRTQQEDSAVYLCASSRGTEQFFGPGTRLTVL.

This clone appeared a few times. The chain has TRBV9 and TRBJ2-3, with 11 positions matching TRBD2. CDR3 size: 16 residues. Germline-derived CDR1 and CDR2 are SGDLS and YYNGEE. V lost 3 bases and J lost 2; bases outside the gene matches: 5. The CDR3 sequence is CASSARTSGHTDTQYF. CDR3 coding DNA: TGTGCCAGCAGCGCCCGGACTAGCGGGCACACAGATACGCAGTATTTT.

This chain links TRBV7-2 with TRBJ2-4; unclear D gene. This CDR3 has 13 amino acids. Germline V gene sequence: CDR1 SGHTA, CDR2 FQGNSA. V gave up 5 bases and J gave up 1 base, with 6 bases separating them. The CDR3 loop reads CASSPRAKNIQYF. CDR3 in DNA: TGTGCCAGCAGCCCGCGCGCCAAAAACATTCAGTACTTC.

This rearrangement joins TRBV6-5 to TRBJ1-2; 7 bases agree with TRBD1. The CDR3 runs to 15 residues. The junction had 9 bases not matched to a gene; V was cut back by 1 base and J by 7 bases. The V gene's germline CDR1 is MNHEY and CDR2 SVGAGI. CDR3 sequence: CASSYLVGTDGGYTF. The CDR3 nucleotides are TGTGCCAGCAGTTACTTAGTCGGGACAGATGGTGGCTACACCTTC.

The rearrangement links TRBV29-1 to TRBJ1-1, with a weak D call TRBD1 (5 bases). Germline V lookup: CDR1 SQVTM, CDR2 ANQGSEA. V was clipped by 6 bases and J by 5 bases, with 10 bases between them. CDR3 length equals 11 residues. CDR3 region: CSVGRGTEAFF. The CDR3 nucleotides are TGCAGCGTGGGGAGGGGAACTGAAGCTTTCTTT.

A single count supports this clone. V gene TRBV28 combines with J gene TRBJ2-1; TRBD2 agrees at 9 bases. The CDR3 runs to 16 residues. Germline V gives CDR1 MDHEN, CDR2 SYDVKM. V shed 4 bases, J shed 5 bases, and the junction held 9 bases outside the gene matches. CDR3 nucleotides: TGTGCCAGCAGTTCCATAGCGGGAGATCTGGACAATGAGCAGTTCTTC. It encodes CASSSIAGDLDNEQFF.

This clone was observed a handful of times. The CDR3 loop is CASSLAGSNQPQHF. DNA of the CDR3: TGTGCCAGCAGCTTGGCAGGTAGCAATCAGCCCCAGCATTTT. The chain joins TRBV5-4 to TRBJ1-5; D ambiguous. CDR3 size: 14 residues. Trimming removed 0 bases at V and 0 bases at J, with 4 bases between. The germline gives CDR1 SGHNT, CDR2 YYREEE (reference sequence).

The chain recombines TRBV7-2 with TRBJ2-1; 12 nucleotides align to TRBD2. In germline, CDR1 is SGHTA, CDR2 FQGNSA. This CDR3 contains 17 residues. J lost 2 bases, V lost 0 bases, and 2 bases had no gene match. The CDR3 loop reads CASSLAASGGAYNEQFF. CDR3 nucleotides: TGTGCCAGCAGCTTAGCGGCTAGCGGGGGGGCCTACAATGAGCAGTTCTTC. Full variable domain (missing parts from reference TRBV7-2 and TRBJ2-1): GAGVSQSPSNKVTEKGKDVELRCDPISGHTALYWYRQSLGQGLEFLIYFQGNSAPDKSGLPSDRFSAERTGGSVSTLTIQRTQQEDSAVYLCASSLAASGGAYNEQFFGPGTRLTVL.

The chain carries TRBV5-1 and TRBJ1-2, with TRBD1 as a possible D gene (6 bases). The germline V gene encodes CDR1 SGHRS and CDR2 YFSETQ. Trimming removed 0 bases at V and 8 bases at J, with 14 bases between. The CDR3 contains 14 residues. Here the CDR3 DNA reads TGCGCCAGCAGCTTGGAGACAGGCCCGGGGGGCTACACCTTC. It codes for CASSLETGPGGYTF.

This clone has only a few counts. The chain recombines TRBV7-8 with TRBJ2-1, with D unclear. V lost 5 bases, J lost 8 bases, and 13 bases lay in between. CDR3 length: 13 amino acids. Germline assignment: CDR1 SGHVS and CDR2 FQNEAQ. CDR3 residues: CASSPPRLDEQFF. In DNA, the CDR3 is TGTGCCAGCAGCCCACCCCGCTTAGATGAGCAGTTCTTC.

The gene calls are TRBV5-1 and TRBJ1-3; TRBD1 matches 9 bases. Germline V gene data show CDR1 as SGHRS and CDR2 as YFSETQ. The CDR3 extends over 17 amino acids. V gave up 4 bases and J gave up 1 base; unmatched junction bases: 9. The CDR3 reads CASSQRTGAVSGNTIYF. CDR3 sequence (DNA): TGCGCCAGCAGCCAACGGACAGGGGCGGTATCTGGAAACACCATATATTTT. The entire variable domain, with the rest obtained from reference TRBV5-1 and TRBJ1-3, is as follows: KAGVTQTPRYLIKTRGQQVTLSCSPISGHRSVSWYQQTPGQGLQFLFEYFSETQRNKGNFPGRFSGRQFSNSRSEMNVSTLELGDSALYLCASSQRTGAVSGNTIYFGEGSWLTVV.

This clone was seen just once. The chain is built from TRBV3-1 (or the pseudogene TRBV3-2) and TRBJ1-4, with 8 bases lining up with TRBD1. This CDR3 is 16 amino acids long. The germline V gene has CDR1 LGHDT and CDR2 YNNKEL (reference sequence). V trimming: 2 bases; J trimming: 2 bases; junction bases outside the gene matches: 4. In nucleotides, the CDR3 is TGTGCCAGCAGCCAACACAGGGGGGCTACTAATGAAAAACTGTTTTTT. Protein sequence: CASSQHRGATNEKLFF.

V is TRBV19 and J is TRBJ1-1; 10 positions agree with TRBD1. There are 16 residues in the CDR3. Trimming at V came to 9 bases and at J to 2 bases, leaving 12 bases not matched to a gene. Germline V lookup: CDR1 LNHDA, CDR2 SQIVND (reference sequence). CDR3 nucleotides: TGTGCCAGCTCCGGGACAGGGGCGTTTCGAAACACTGAAGCTTTCTTT. Residues: CASSGTGAFRNTEAFF.

This clone has only one observation. The chain combines TRBV5-6 with TRBJ2-1; D is possibly TRBD2 (6 bases). The germline V gene encodes CDR1 SGHDT and CDR2 YYEEEE. V was cut by 4 bases and J by 12 bases, with 23 bases left in between. The CDR3 has 15 residues. The DNA of the CDR3 is TGTGCCAGCAGCCACAGCGGTTGGGCTGGGGGGATGCAGTTCTTC. It codes for CASSHSGWAGGMQFF.

The chain links TRBV28 to TRBJ1-5; the D gene is possibly TRBD1 (5 bases). Looked up from germline, CDR1 is MDHEN and CDR2 is SYDVKM. V was trimmed by 6 bases and J by 2 bases, leaving 11 bases between them. The CDR3 loop spans 14 amino acids. The CDR3 sequence is CASSWTGGNQPQHF. In DNA form, the CDR3 reads TGTGCCAGCAGCTGGACGGGGGGCAATCAGCCCCAGCATTTT.

The chain recombines TRBV7-8 with TRBJ2-7, with D possibly TRBD2 on 6 matching bases. Germline V CDR1 and CDR2: SGHVS, FQNEAQ. The V gene lost 0 bases and the J gene lost 3 bases, with 12 bases spanning the gap. The CDR3 contains 15 residues. CDR3 region: CASSLARGPHYEQYF. CDR3 DNA sequence: TGTGCCAGCAGCTTAGCGCGGGGACCCCACTACGAGCAGTACTTC.

This chain joins TRBV6-6 and TRBJ1-1; the D gene is possibly TRBD1 (6 bases). Trimming stripped 0 bases from V and 11 bases from J, with 22 bases between. Looked up from germline, CDR1 is MNHNY and CDR2 is SVGAGI (reference sequence). The CDR3 length is 16 residues. Here the CDR3 DNA reads TGTGCCAGCAGTTACTCGGGAGCGGGGGCCTCGCAGGTCGCTTTCTTT. This gives the protein CASSYSGAGASQVAFF.

The rearrangement links TRBV19 to TRBJ1-2, with D maybe TRBD1 (6 bases). This CDR3 is built from 12 residues. The germline V gene encodes CDR1 LNHDA and CDR2 SQIVND (reference sequence). The CDR3 bases are TGTGCGTCGACAGGACCTTACTATGGCTACACCTTC. It yields the protein CASTGPYYGYTF.

The rearrangement uses TRBV9 and TRBJ2-5, with D tentatively TRBD1 (8 bases). This CDR3 contains 15 residues. Per germline, CDR1 SGDLS and CDR2 YYNGEE. Trimming shortened V by 3 bases and J by 0 bases, and 12 bases separated the two germline ends. The CDR3 DNA reads as TGTGCCAGCAGCGCACAGGGGGGGTACCAAGAGACCCAGTACTTC. Protein sequence: CASSAQGGYQETQYF.

The chain's CDR3 is CASSYSGTGGDQPQHF. The CDR3 coding sequence is TGTGCCAGCAGTTACTCTGGGACAGGGGGAGATCAGCCCCAGCATTTT. The chain employs TRBV6-2 or TRBV6-3 and TRBJ1-5; the match to TRBD1 covers 11 bases. Germline CDR1 reads MNHEY; CDR2 reads SVGEGT. This CDR3 has 16 amino acids. The junction had 3 bases not matched to a gene; V was cut back by 0 bases and J by 5 bases.

The V gene is TRBV6-5, the J gene TRBJ1-2; TRBD1 might be the D (6 bases). The V gene lost 2 bases and the J gene lost 5 bases, with 15 bases spanning the gap. The CDR3 contains 15 residues. Germline values: CDR1 MNHEY, CDR2 SVGAGI. CDR3 residues: CASSYTGRGGYGYTF. CDR3 in DNA: TGTGCCAGCAGTTACACCGGCAGGGGCGGATATGGCTACACCTTC.

This clone was counted a single time. V and J are TRBV5-4 and TRBJ1-4, with 11 bases identical to TRBD1. Germline V CDR1 and CDR2: SGHNT, YYREEE (reference sequence). The junction had 4 bases not matched to a gene; V was cut back by 4 bases and J by 2 bases. This CDR3 region has 16 residues. The CDR3 sequence is CASSLGQGATNEKLFF. In nucleotides, the CDR3 is TGTGCCAGCAGCCTCGGACAGGGGGCTACTAATGAAAAACTGTTTTTT.

V usage is TRBV4-1 and J usage is TRBJ1-1; a possible D gene is TRBD1 (5 bases). The CDR3 runs 14 residues. Germline V CDR1 and CDR2: MGHRA, YSYEKL. V lost 0 bases and J lost 5, with 10 bases in between. DNA of the CDR3: TGCGCCAGCAGCCAAGAGGGGCGGGGAACTGAAGCTTTCTTT. The encoded protein is CASSQEGRGTEAFF.

The rearrangement joins TRBV2 to TRBJ2-7; 8 nucleotides agree with TRBD2. The CDR3 consists of 14 residues. CDR1 and CDR2 (germline): SNHLY, FYNNEI. Trimming removed 8 bases from V and 1 base from J; junction bases left unmatched: 7. CDR3 DNA: TGTGCCAGCTCAAGCGGGAGAGTTTCCTACGAGCAGTACTTC. Translated: CASSSGRVSYEQYF.

Of note for this clone: A much larger clone is a single base away; this may be a read error. The chain couples TRBV4-3 to TRBJ1-1, with D unclear. The ends were cut back, 3 bases at V and 6 bases at J, with 17 bases in the middle. The CDR3 runs to 15 residues. Germline values: CDR1 LGHNA, CDR2 YSLEER. The CDR3 region is CASSHDAGMFAEAFF. CDR3 sequence (DNA): TGCGCCAGCAGCCATGACGCGGGGATGTTTGCTGAAGCTTTCTTT.

The chain recombines TRBV7-8 with TRBJ1-5; D is unclear. Per germline, CDR1 SGHVS and CDR2 FQNEAQ. V was pared by 4 bases and J by 7 bases, with 14 bases between. This CDR3 region has 14 residues. The CDR3 reads CASSSSLDHQPQHF. CDR3 nucleotides: TGTGCCAGCAGCTCCTCCCTAGACCACCAGCCCCAGCATTTT. The complete variable domain, with remaining parts taken from reference TRBV7-8 and TRBJ1-5, reads GAGVSQSPRYKVAKRGQDVALRCDPISGHVSLFWYQQALGQGPEFLTYFQNEAQLDKSGLPSDRFFAERPEGSVSTLKIQRTQQEDSAVYLCASSSSLDHQPQHFGDGTRLSIL.

V usage is TRBV7-9 and J usage is TRBJ2-3; 15 positions agree with TRBD2. The V segment lost 5 bases and the J segment 1 base; nucleotides outside the gene matches: 7. Germline V gene lookup returns CDR1 SEHNR and CDR2 FQNEAQ (reference sequence). This CDR3 has 18 residues. The CDR3 DNA reads as TGTGCCAGCAGCCCGGGACTAGCGGGAGGTCTAGGCACAGATACGCAGTATTTT. It yields the protein CASSPGLAGGLGTDTQYF.

The J gene is TRBJ1-1, the V gene TRBV29-1, with TRBD1 matching over 9 bases. Germline trimming cut 3 bases from V and 7 bases from J; bases unmatched to any gene: 9. This CDR3 has 14 amino acids. CDR1 is SQVTM and CDR2 is ANQGSEA in the germline V gene. The CDR3 DNA sequence: TGCAGCGTTGATAGGGGACAGGGCGCGGATGAAGCTTTCTTT. Translated: CSVDRGQGADEAFF.

The rearrangement joins TRBV25-1 to TRBJ1-2, with D unresolved. Germline-derived CDR1 and CDR2 are MGHDK and SYGVNS. V dropped 0 bases and J dropped 4 bases, with 12 bases sitting between them. This CDR3 spans 15 amino acids. The CDR3 is CASSEYRQEIYGYTF. In DNA form, the CDR3 reads TGTGCCAGCAGTGAATATCGTCAGGAAATCTATGGCTACACCTTC.